This TCR beta chain was sequenced during a study of blood T cell repertoires in COVID-19. In the study overall: Collection of acute and convalescent COVID-19 samples took place in the United States, Italy and Spain. Sample material is recorded as cDNA or gDNA derived from T cells, B-cell-depleted T cells, or PBMCs.

This CDR3 comprises 14 residues. CDR1 and CDR2 (germline): MNHEY, SVGAGI. V lost 6 bases, J lost 3 bases, and 15 bases lay in between. In the original processing: Reference gene primer amplification yielded estimated nucleated cell counts. The repertoire was sequenced with immunoSEQ multiplex PCR; TCRdb's copy has only in-frame clones and lacks some. The V and J calls and clone size come from that table; D and trimming were worked out from the DNA. The data contain roughly 170,000 clones, over 75% of them singletons. Sequencing input: peripheral blood. The clonotype comes from a man aged 55 to 70 who had recovered from COVID-19. The rearrangement links TRBV6-5 to TRBJ2-7; D is possibly TRBD1 (6 bases). The DNA of the CDR3 is TGTGCCAGCAGGTTTAGGGACACTGGCTACGAGCAGTACTTC. As protein: CASRFRDTGYEQYF.